What follows is one TCR beta chain and its context. The CDR3 is made up of 16 amino acids. Germline loops: CDR1 SGHDN, CDR2 FVKESK. The V and J ends lost 1 base and 1 base respectively, with 14 bases between them. This record belongs to a study of T-cell reconstitution after alpha-beta-depleted transplantation in children. The TCRbeta library incorporated unique molecular identifiers. Via MiXCR, TCRdb re-called the PCR reads, giving one row per CDR3 protein. The sample has hundreds of thousands of distinct CDR3 sequences, 10% to 15% seen once. The clonotype was recovered from a male patient under 18 who had a stem cell transplant for acute myeloid leukemia, so the T cells may come from the graft donor. This chain uses TRBV14 with TRBJ2-7; tentatively, D is TRBD2 (5 bases). The sample in question was PBMCs, mostly from graft donor cells, obtained 360 days after TCRalphabeta/CD19-depleted stem cell transplant. CDR3 amino acids: CASSQALLGFSYEQYF. In nucleotides, the CDR3 is TGTGCCAGCAGCCAAGCCCTACTAGGGTTTTCCTACGAGCAGTACTTC.